These 26 T cell receptor beta chains were all obtained from the same sample, sequenced in a study of tissue T cells after allogeneic stem cell transplantation. The assay was immunoSEQ multiplex PCR, and TCRdb's table has in-frame clones only and misses some. In the table there are roughly 51,000 clones, around 72% of which are singletons. The source material was sorted cells pooled from one or two spleens. These TCRs come from a pool of C57BL/6 mice in good health.

With regard to this clone: Gene names and germline refer to mouse. The read ends 1 residue shy of where the CDR3 ends; the end is completed using the germline J gene. The rearrangement uses TRBV19 and TRBJ2-7, with 7 positions matching TRBD2. With V trimmed by 1 base and J by 9 bases, 4 bases remained unmatched. Germline V gene lookup returns CDR1 FNHDT and CDR2 SITEND (reference sequence). The CDR3 spans 12 residues. The CDR3 sequence: CASSILRGGQYF. The covered CDR3 bases are TGTGCCAGCAGTATACTCCGGGGGGGACAGTAC.

About this clone: Here the gene names and germline are mouse. The read comes to an end 1 residue before the CDR3 does, leaving the germline J gene to fill in the end. This chain links TRBV2 with TRBJ2-3; D is unresolved. Germline assignment: CDR1 LGHNA and CDR2 YSYQKL. There are 13 residues in the CDR3. The V end lost 1 base, the J end lost 3 bases, and 5 bases lay between the germline ends. CDR3 protein: CASSQAEAETLYF. CDR3 DNA, as far as it was read: TGTGCCAGCAGCCAAGCAGAGGCAGAAACGCTGTAT.

Regarding this clone: Gene names are mouse gene names. The sequenced fragment ends 1 residue before the CDR3 boundary, so the rest is inferred from the germline J gene. V gene TRBV19 combines with J gene TRBJ2-7, with 8 bases identical to TRBD2. V shed 1 base, J shed 2 bases, and the junction held 2 bases outside the gene matches. Germline V lookup: CDR1 FNHDT, CDR2 SITEND (reference sequence). This CDR3 region has 14 residues. The covered CDR3 bases are TGTGCCAGCAGTATAAGCTGGGGGGCCTATGAACAGTAC. Its protein product is CASSISWGAYEQY. The CDR3 in its entirety is CASSISWGAYEQYF.

Remarks on this clone: Gene names are mouse gene names. From the germline J gene comes the end of the CDR3, since the read stops 1 residue before it. V gene TRBV19 combines with J gene TRBJ1-1, with D uncertain. The CDR3 is 16 residues long. Trimming stripped 0 bases from V and 3 bases from J, with 15 bases between. Per germline, CDR1 FNHDT and CDR2 SITEND (reference sequence). CDR3: CASSIATLPRDTEVFF. The CDR3 DNA, read in part, is TGTGCCAGCAGTATAGCTACACTCCCCCGGGACACAGAAGTCTTC.

On this clone itself: Mouse gene names and germline throughout. The missing CDR3 end, 1 residue past where the read stops, is filled in from the germline J gene. J is TRBJ2-7 and V is TRBV3; 10 bases align to TRBD1. This CDR3 region has 14 residues. Germline V gene lookup returns CDR1 SNHLY and CDR2 FYNGKV (reference sequence). J gave up 4 bases and V 3 bases, and 3 bases lay outside the gene matches. This CDR3 reads CASSFSDRGYEQYF. CDR3 DNA (partial): TGTGCCAGCAGCTTTTCGGACAGGGGGTATGAACAGTAC. Full variable domain (rest looked up from reference TRBV3 and TRBJ2-7): GPKVLQIPSHQIIDMGQMVTLNCDPVSNHLYFYWYKQILGQQMEFLVNFYNGKVMEKSKLFKDQFSVERPDGSYFTLKIQPTALEDSAVYFCASSFSDRGYEQYFGPGTRLTVL.

Of note for this clone: The listed genes are named as in mouse. The read terminates 1 residue ahead of where the CDR3 ends, so the germline J gene completes it. The chain combines TRBV13-1 with TRBJ2-5; TRBD2 agrees at 13 bases. This CDR3 comprises 15 residues. V shed 0 bases and J 6 bases; nucleotides not matched to a gene: 1. CDR1 is NSHNY, CDR2 SYGAGN, per germline. CDR3 residues: CASSDGTGGADTQYF. The covered CDR3 bases are TGTGCCAGCAGTGATGGGACTGGGGGGGCGGACACCCAGTAC.

As for this clone: The gene names given are mouse names. The DNA ends 1 residue before the CDR3 does, and the rest of the CDR3 is filled in from the germline J gene. The chain carries TRBV19 and TRBJ1-4; possibly TRBD1 for D (6 bases). Germline CDR1 FNHDT, CDR2 SITEND (reference sequence). CDR3 length equals 14 residues. The V end was cut by 5 bases, the J end by 1 base, with 9 bases between. The covered CDR3 bases are TGTGCCAGCAGCCGGGACAATTCCAACGAAAGATTATTT. Translating gives CASSRDNSNERLF. In full, the CDR3 is CASSRDNSNERLFF. The full variable domain, completed using reference TRBV19 and TRBJ1-4, is GGIITQTPKFLIGQEGQKLTLKCQQNFNHDTMYWYRQDSGKGLRLIYYSITENDLQKGDLSEGYDASREKKSSFSLTVTSAQKNEMAVFLCASSRDNSNERLFFGHGTKLSVL.

This clone has just one count. Any gene name here is a mouse gene name. This specimen includes other DNA sequences encoding the same CDR3. CDR3 amino acids: CTCSAGSNSDYTF. Partial CDR3 DNA: TGCACCTGCAGTGCAGGATCAAACTCCGACTACACC. The V gene is TRBV1, the J gene TRBJ1-2; no reliable D call. The read stops 1 residue short of the end of the CDR3; the missing end is completed from the germline J gene. Germline CDR1 reads NSQYPW; CDR2 reads LRSPGD (reference sequence). The CDR3 spans 13 residues. V lost 1 base, J lost 0 bases, and 3 bases lay in between.

On this clone: Gene names follow the mouse nomenclature. The read gets to within 1 residue of the CDR3 end, and the germline J gene fills in the rest. The chain joins TRBV19 to TRBJ2-1, with a weak D call TRBD1 (6 bases). The CDR3 loop spans 14 amino acids. The ends were cut back, 0 bases at V and 7 bases at J, with 11 bases in the middle. Germline V gene sequence: CDR1 FNHDT, CDR2 SITEND (reference sequence). The CDR3 sequence: CASSIAQGGAEQFF. The part of the CDR3 DNA that was read is TGTGCCAGCAGTATAGCACAGGGAGGAGCTGAGCAGTTC.

A word on this clone: Each gene name is a mouse one. The read halts 1 residue ahead of the CDR3 end, with the missing end drawn from the germline J gene. The J gene is TRBJ1-1, the V gene TRBV1, with TRBD1 matching over 7 bases. Germline values: CDR1 NSQYPW, CDR2 LRSPGD (reference sequence). The length of the CDR3 is 14 residues. Trimming removed 4 bases from V and 0 bases from J; junction bases left unmatched: 2. The sequenced part of the CDR3 DNA is TGCACCTGCAGTGTGGGACAGACAAACACAGAAGTCTTC. Protein product: CTCSVGQTNTEVF. The CDR3 reads in full as CTCSVGQTNTEVFF.

Comments on this clone: The genes are named according to mouse. The read ends 1 residue shy of where the CDR3 ends; the end is completed using the germline J gene. The V and J genes are TRBV13-2 and TRBJ2-4; a weak D match, TRBD2 (6 bases). The CDR3 is 16 amino acids. V lost 0 bases and J lost 0, with 11 bases in between. Germline CDR1 is NNHNN and CDR2 is SYGAGS (reference sequence). The CDR3 loop is CASGDAAGVSQNTLYF. The sequenced CDR3 bases are TGTGCCAGCGGTGATGCGGCTGGGGTTAGTCAAAACACCTTGTAC.

This clone was seen more than once but under ten times. Genes and germline are mouse. The CDR3 end falls 1 residue outside the read, so it is completed with the germline J gene. The gene calls are TRBV16 and TRBJ2-7; D is ambiguous. In germline, CDR1 is SGHSA, CDR2 FRNQAP. Between the trimmed V and J ends, which lost 5 bases and 6 bases, there was a span of 14 bases. This CDR3 is 13 amino acids long. This chain's CDR3 is CASSPKPGIEQYF. The covered CDR3 bases are TGTGCAAGCAGCCCTAAGCCGGGGATTGAACAGTAC.

For this clone: The gene names here belong to mouse. The CDR3 extends 1 residue past the end of the read, so its final part is completed from the germline J gene. This sequence joins TRBV19 and TRBJ2-3; D ambiguous. The CDR3 has 13 amino acids. Trimming shortened V by 0 bases and J by 5 bases, and 7 bases separated the two germline ends. Germline CDR1 and CDR2: FNHDT and SITEND (reference sequence). The CDR3 sequence is CASSIAEGETLYF. Partial CDR3 DNA: TGTGCCAGCAGTATAGCTGAGGGAGAAACGCTGTAT.

This clone was counted a few times. The germline and genes are mouse ones. The read finishes 1 residue shy of the CDR3 end, and the germline J gene is used to complete it. The chain is built from TRBV13-3 and TRBJ1-3; D unresolved. V lost 2 bases and J lost 0, with 6 bases in between. The CDR3 totals 14 residues. Germline CDR1 and CDR2: NNHDY and SYVADS. The CDR3 loop reads CASSEQYSGNTLYF. The part of the CDR3 DNA that was read is TGTGCCAGCAGTGAGCAATATTCTGGAAATACGCTCTAT. Looking up the rest from reference TRBV13-3 and TRBJ1-3 gives the full variable domain: EAAVTQSPRSKVAVTGGKVTLSCHQTNNHDYMYWYRQDTGHGLRLIHYSYVADSTEKGDIPDGYKASRPSQENFSLILELASLSQTAVYFCASSEQYSGNTLYFGEGSRLIVV.

This clone was counted only a few times. The gene names given are mouse names. Here the CDR3 reads CASSRDWGAEQYF. Partial CDR3 DNA: TGTGCAAGCAGTCGGGACTGGGGGGCTGAACAGTAC. This chain joins TRBV16 and TRBJ2-7; 12 nucleotides agree with TRBD2. Read coverage stops 1 residue before the CDR3 terminus; the germline J gene supplies the remainder. Per germline, CDR1 SGHSA and CDR2 FRNQAP. The V segment lost 6 bases and the J segment 6 bases; nucleotides outside the gene matches: 3. The CDR3 has 13 amino acids.

This clone was detected only once. Germline and genes here are mouse. The read falls 1 residue short of the CDR3 end, and the missing part is taken from the germline J gene. The genes are TRBV4 and TRBJ1-1; 8 positions agree with TRBD1. Germline lookup yields CDR1 LGHDT and CDR2 YNNKQL (reference sequence). V shed 5 bases, J shed 0 bases, and the junction held 2 bases outside the gene matches. The CDR3 has 14 residues. CDR3 in amino acids: CASSPGQANTEVFF. The covered CDR3 bases are TGTGCCAGCAGCCCGGGACAGGCAAACACAGAAGTCTTC.

This clone has only one observation. Gene labels here are mouse ones. The CDR3 end falls 1 residue outside the read, so it is completed with the germline J gene. V is TRBV19 and J is TRBJ2-1; TRBD1 agrees at 10 bases. V was pared by 1 base and J by 1 base, with 2 bases of the junction left unmatched. Germline V CDR1 and CDR2: FNHDT, SITEND (reference sequence). This CDR3 is 16 amino acids long. CDR3 sequence: CASSIKDRGNYAEQFF. The DNA read from the CDR3 is TGTGCCAGCAGTATAAAGGACAGGGGGAACTATGCTGAGCAGTTC.

As to this clone: The gene names given are mouse names. Read coverage stops 1 residue before the CDR3 terminus; the germline J gene supplies the remainder. The genes are TRBV20 and TRBJ1-5, with D possibly being TRBD1 (5 bases). This CDR3 has 13 residues. Germline CDR1 GFQATS, CDR2 STVNSAI. Trimming shortened V by 5 bases and J by 1 base, and 9 bases separated the two germline ends. CDR3 DNA (partial): TGTGGTGCTTCCCGGGACAACAACCAGGCTCCGCTT. It codes for CGASRDNNQAPL. The full CDR3 protein is CGASRDNNQAPLF.

As for this clone: Mouse germline and gene names are used. The read ends 1 residue before the CDR3 terminus; that terminus is restored from the germline J gene. The V gene is TRBV3, the J gene TRBJ2-4; possibly TRBD2 for D (5 bases). The CDR3 is 12 amino acids. Germline V gene sequence: CDR1 SNHLY, CDR2 FYNGKV (reference sequence). V was trimmed by 4 bases and J by 6 bases, leaving 8 bases between them. Partial CDR3 DNA: TGTGCCAGCAGCTCGGACTTGAACACCTTGTAC. Its protein product is CASSSDLNTLY. The CDR3, in full, reads CASSSDLNTLYF.

A remark on this clone: Mouse germline and gene names are used. The read is 1 residue too short to cover the CDR3 end, so that end is filled in from the germline J gene. The V gene is TRBV16, the J gene TRBJ2-7; D possibly uses TRBD1 or TRBD2 (5 bases each). The CDR3 runs to 12 residues. V was pared by 4 bases and J by 4 bases, with 8 bases between. Germline V CDR1 and CDR2: SGHSA, FRNQAP. CDR3 residues: CASSSRGYEQYF. Partial CDR3 DNA: TGTGCAAGCAGCTCTCGGGGGTATGAACAGTAC.

A remark on this clone: Gene names and germline match the mouse. The read gets to within 1 residue of the CDR3 end, and the germline J gene fills in the rest. The V and J genes are TRBV13-2 and TRBJ2-7; TRBD1 matches 9 bases. The CDR3 extends over 14 amino acids. V was clipped by 3 bases and J by 3 bases; unmatched bases: 4. Germline loops: CDR1 NNHNN, CDR2 SYGAGS (reference sequence). The CDR3 loop is CASGVRDRDYEQYF. CDR3 DNA, as far as it was read: TGTGCCAGCGGTGTCCGGGACAGGGACTATGAACAGTAC.

With regard to this clone: Genes and germline come from the mouse. The CDR3 end lies 1 residue beyond the end of the read and is filled in from the germline J gene. This chain uses TRBV5 with TRBJ2-4; 9 bases are a match to TRBD1. Germline loops: CDR1 LGHNA, CDR2 YNLKQL (reference sequence). The V gene end was trimmed by 0 bases and the J gene end by 6 bases; junction bases not matched to a gene: 10. The CDR3 runs to 17 residues. The DNA read from the CDR3 is TGTGCCAGCAGCCAAGACGCACAGGGGGCGCGGAGGAACACCTTGTAC. Translated, it gives CASSQDAQGARRNTLY. The full CDR3 protein is CASSQDAQGARRNTLYF.

Note on this clone: Gene names are the mouse ones. From the germline J gene comes the end of the CDR3, since the read stops 1 residue before it. The gene calls are TRBV29 and TRBJ2-7; D is undetermined. V was shortened by 2 bases and J by 4 bases, with 12 bases between the two germline ends. The CDR3 totals 14 residues. Per germline, CDR1 MSHET and CDR2 SYDVDS. The CDR3 protein is CASSLLGQSYEQYF. The covered CDR3 bases are TGTGCTAGCAGTTTACTCGGGCAATCTTATGAACAGTAC.

Worth noting for this clone: Gene names and germline refer to mouse. The CDR3 is cut off 1 residue early in the read; its end comes from the germline J gene. The chain is built from TRBV2 and TRBJ1-4; TRBD1 agrees at 9 bases. The junction had 1 base not matched to a gene; V was cut back by 0 bases and J by 5 bases. CDR1 and CDR2 from the germline V gene are LGHNA and YSYQKL. This CDR3 contains 15 residues. CDR3 loop: CASSQDGTGNERLFF. The DNA read from the CDR3 is TGTGCCAGCAGCCAAGATGGGACAGGGAACGAAAGATTATTT.

Turning to this clone: Here the gene names and germline are mouse. Read data end 1 residue before the CDR3 end; the end is taken from the germline J gene. The V call is TRBV12-1, the J call TRBJ2-5; TRBD2 matches 11 bases. The J segment lost 1 base and the V segment lost 4 bases, leaving 9 bases of the junction unmatched. Germline loops: CDR1 SGHSN, CDR2 HYEKVE. The CDR3 is 17 residues long. The CDR3 region is CASSLLGGQVDQDTQYF. CDR3 DNA (partial): TGTGCCAGCTCCCTACTGGGGGGGCAAGTGGACCAAGACACCCAGTAC.

In regard to this clone: The gene symbols are mouse symbols. The DNA ends 1 residue before the CDR3 does, and the rest of the CDR3 is filled in from the germline J gene. This rearrangement joins TRBV2 to TRBJ2-3; 9 nucleotides line up with TRBD1. V was clipped by 3 bases and J by 0 bases; unmatched bases: 4. The germline CDR1 and CDR2 sequences are LGHNA and YSYQKL. CDR3 length equals 16 residues. Incomplete CDR3 DNA: TGTGCCAGCAGCCAGACAGGGGGGTCTAGTGCAGAAACGCTGTAT. Its translation: CASSQTGGSSAETLY. The whole CDR3 sequence reads CASSQTGGSSAETLYF.